The T cell receptor beta chain under discussion was sequenced for a study of blood T cell repertoires in COVID-19. Looking at the study overall: The United States, Italy and Spain provided the acute and convalescent COVID-19 samples. PBMCs, B-cell-depleted T cells, or T cells provided the cDNA or gDNA that made up the material.

In germline, CDR1 is LNHDA, CDR2 SQIVND (reference sequence). This CDR3 has 15 amino acids. The V and J ends lost 4 bases and 7 bases, in that order; junction bases with no gene match: 2. The authors' processing: Reference gene primers were amplified, and this amplification served to estimate nucleated cell counts. The method was immunoSEQ multiplex PCR; TCRdb's version includes in-frame clones alone and lacks a portion of them. The V and J calls and clone size are taken from that table; D and trimming were inferred from the DNA. The data show approximately 75,000 clones, with roughly 80% seen just once and 8.5% to 10% held by the top ten.

The TCR was taken from a woman older than 75 with acute or convalescent COVID-19. The V gene is TRBV19, the J gene TRBJ2-1; 15 nucleotides agree with TRBD2. The source material was peripheral blood. DNA of the CDR3: TGTGCCAGTAGTAGGACTAGCGGGGGGGAGAATGAGCAGTTCTTC. Translating gives CASSRTSGGENEQFF.